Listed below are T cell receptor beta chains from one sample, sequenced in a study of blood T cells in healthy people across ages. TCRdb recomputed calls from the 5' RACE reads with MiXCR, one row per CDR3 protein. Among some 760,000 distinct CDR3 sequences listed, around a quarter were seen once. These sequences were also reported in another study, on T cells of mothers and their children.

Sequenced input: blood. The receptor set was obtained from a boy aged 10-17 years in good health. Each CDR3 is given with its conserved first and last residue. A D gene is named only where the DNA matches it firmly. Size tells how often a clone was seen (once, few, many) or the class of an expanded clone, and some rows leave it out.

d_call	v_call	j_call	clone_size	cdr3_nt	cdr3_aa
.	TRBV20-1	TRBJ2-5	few	TGCAGTGCTAGAGATGGACTGAAGCAGTACTTC	CSARDGLKQYF
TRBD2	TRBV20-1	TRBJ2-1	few	TGCAGTGCTACCCGCCCAATCCCCAGCGGGAGGACCCATGAGCAGTTCTTC	CSATRPIPSGRTHEQFF
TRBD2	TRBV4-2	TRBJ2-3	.	TGTGCCAGCAGCCAAGAGACAAGCGGGAGGGCCTACGGCACAGATACGCAGTATTTT	CASSQETSGRAYGTDTQYF
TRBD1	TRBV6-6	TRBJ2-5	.	TGTGCCAGCAGCCCGATCAGGGGGCTGGGGACCCAGTACTTC	CASSPIRGLGTQYF
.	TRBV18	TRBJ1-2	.	TGTGCCAGCTCACCAGAGGGTTGGAGCTATGGCTACACCTTC	CASSPEGWSYGYTF
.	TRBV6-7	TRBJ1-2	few	TGTGCCAGCAGTTACTCGCCCTCTTTTTCTGACTATGGCTACACCTTC	CASSYSPSFSDYGYTF
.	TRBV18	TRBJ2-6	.	TGTGCCAGCTCACTGGGACGGTCCTCTGGGGCCAACGTCCTGACTTTC	CASSLGRSSGANVLTF
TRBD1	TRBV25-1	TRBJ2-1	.	TGTGCCAGCAGTGAACGTTACAGGGGCAATGAGCAGTTCTTC	CASSERYRGNEQFF
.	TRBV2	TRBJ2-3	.	TGTGCCAGCAGAGATTCAGATACGCAGTATTTT	CASRDSDTQYF
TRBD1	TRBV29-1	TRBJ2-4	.	TGCAGCGTTGTGGACAGGGGGCTAGCCAAAAACATTCAGTACTTC	CSVVDRGLAKNIQYF
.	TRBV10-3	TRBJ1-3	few	TGTGCCATCAGTCCCCAGGGTGAGGCTGGAAACACCATATATTTT	CAISPQGEAGNTIYF
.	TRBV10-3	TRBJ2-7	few	TGTGCCATCAGTGAGTCGAGGTTCGGTTCCTCCTACGAGCAGTACTTC	CAISESRFGSSYEQYF
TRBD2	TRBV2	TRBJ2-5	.	TGTGCCAGCAGTTCTTTGGGACTAGCGGGAGAGGGGGAGACCCAGTACTTC	CASSSLGLAGEGETQYF